This T cell receptor beta chain was sequenced during a study of regulatory T cells in long-lasting Graves disease. Findings of the study overall: Researchers reported studying only peripheral blood, not thyroid tissue.

Germline V gene lookup returns CDR1 SNHLY and CDR2 FYNNEI. V lost 6 bases, J lost 7 bases, and 14 bases lay in between. The CDR3 covers 13 residues. The time point here: persistent/refractory GD, antithyroid drugs over 5 years with positive TRAb. The TCR library was made from RNA that had been extracted from PBMCs in TRIzol. On this clonotype: Antigen specificity is unknown.

To make TCR beta libraries, researchers used iRepertoire HTBI primers and Arm-PCR of CDR3 regions. Each CDR3 protein gets one entry after TCRdb re-called the multiplex PCR reads with MiXCR. The table shows fewer than 450,000 distinct CDR3 sequences, with 20% to 25% occurring only once. The receptor comes from a female donor with Graves disease. Sequences were derived from peripheral blood mononuclear cells (PBMCs), sampled when the disease was refractory, from a patient treated with antithyroid drugs. J is TRBJ2-3 and V is TRBV2; D remains ambiguous. CDR3 residues: CASRDPWSNTQYF. For the CDR3, the DNA is TGTGCCAGCAGGGATCCATGGTCGAATACGCAGTATTTT.